This T cell receptor (beta chain) was captured in a study of T cells in localized non-small cell lung cancer. Turning to this clone: Its antigen remains unidentified.

Assay used: immunoSEQ multiplex PCR; TCRdb lists only in-frame clones, some missing. The repertoire consists of 25,000 to 35,000 clones, with less than 90% occurring once and the leading ten covering roughly 2.9%. The V and J ends lost 1 base and 5 bases, in that order; junction bases with no gene match: 2. This CDR3 has 15 residues. CDR1 SGHAT and CDR2 FQNNGV come from the germline V gene. Study results and limitations: The tumor had only one region sequenced, so heterogeneity remains possible. Tumor showed lower T cell clonality than uninvolved adjacent lung, where it was highest. An association was observed between higher blood T cell density and longer overall survival. Appearances in adjacent lung were noted for a median 57 of the top 100 tumor clones.

This TCR was recovered from a female donor of 60 years or more with stage I lung adenocarcinoma. The chain combines TRBV11-2 with TRBJ2-2; TRBD1 matches at 9 bases. The source was peripheral blood, collected before any cancer treatment. The CDR3 loop is CASSLGGQGTGELFF. The CDR3 DNA reads TGTGCCAGCAGCTTAGGGGGACAGGGAACCGGGGAGCTGTTTTTT.